This T cell receptor beta chain came from a study of cytomegalovirus exposure and HLA in healthy donors. On this clone itself: Its specificity is not known.

Vbeta (60) and Jbeta (13) primers were used in the PCR. Method: immunoSEQ multiplex PCR; TCRdb's copy keeps in-frame clones and lacks some. The sample shows about 110,000 clones, around 80% of them seen only once. The CDR3 is made up of 16 amino acids. Per germline, CDR1 LNHDA and CDR2 SQIVND (reference sequence). V was shortened by 3 bases and J by 5 bases, with 16 bases between the two germline ends. Overall study findings and caveats: In an earlier analysis, about 90% or about 30%: the productive usage of most TCR beta V segments. It was in a later analysis that TCR association rates were seen to vary by HLA locus, highest for DRB1 and lowest for HLA-C. Follow-up analysis later connected one missense variant in DCLRE1C with trimming of TCR beta V- and J-genes.

The specimen sequenced was PBMCs. The V and J genes are TRBV19 and TRBJ2-2, with D possibly being TRBD1 (6 bases). The clonotype comes from a man aged 30 to 45 in good health and CMV-seropositive. The CDR3 DNA sequence: TGTGCCAGTAGTATCCTTCCGACAGGTTTTACCGGGGAGCTGTTTTTT. It encodes CASSILPTGFTGELFF.